The clone carrying this T cell receptor (beta chain) was detected many times. Its antigen is not known. The data derive from a study of T cell repertoires in cytomegalovirus infection. Background on the study: Shared public TCR beta signatures pointed to both CMV infection and a matching HLA type.

Study conclusions and caveats: Based on cumulative public TCR beta family frequency, carriers of CMV plus the relevant HLA were identified. The ex vivo response was dominated by HLA-C-restricted CMV-specific TCR beta clonotypes.

Germline values: CDR1 MNHNS, CDR2 SASEGT. Trimming shortened V by 6 bases and J by 4 bases, and 16 bases separated the two germline ends. The CDR3 spans 14 residues. From the reads, TCRdb called clonotypes with MiXCR, one entry per CDR3 protein. The table has under 250,000 distinct CDR3 sequences, more than 9% seen once; the top ten hold approximately 1.6%. The chain recombines TRBV6-1 with TRBJ2-7; D is unresolved. The source material was PBMCs. This receptor was taken from a human donor in good health (CMV status not recorded). Some clones in this sample may be carry-over from other donors' samples. The CDR3 region has the DNA TGTGCCAGCAGCCTCGGATCAAGTGGGTACGAGCAGTACTTC. Amino acid sequence: CASSLGSSGYEQYF.